The 32 T cell receptor beta chains below were found in one sample sequenced in a study of T cells in Graves' hyperthyroidism and ophthalmopathy. Amplification of TCR beta CDR3 regions was performed using RNA transcripts as template. Using the HTBI primer set, a first-round RT-PCR was run on the TCR CDR3. Using its own MiXCR run on the multiplex PCR reads, TCRdb lists one record per CDR3 protein. The sample has a few hundred thousand distinct CDR3 sequences; around 13% are singletons. Sequenced: blood. Every receptor here comes from a young woman with Graves' hyperthyroidism.

The gene calls are TRBV13 and TRBJ2-4, with TRBD2 matching 8 bases. J lost 0 bases, V lost 5 bases, and 6 bases had no gene match. This CDR3 contains 16 residues. Germline lookup yields CDR1 PRHDT and CDR2 FYEKMQ (reference sequence). Here the CDR3 DNA reads TGTGCCAGCAGCCATAGCGGGAATTTAGCCAAAAACATTCAGTACTTC. It is translated as CASSHSGNLAKNIQYF.

This clonotype was seen at least ten times. The chain recombines TRBV30 with TRBJ2-7; TRBD2 matches 7 bases. The CDR3 is 13 residues long. The germline CDR1 and CDR2 sequences are GTSNPN and SVGIG (reference sequence). Trimming cost V 5 bases and J 3 bases; bases outside gene matches: 7. CDR3 DNA sequence: TGTGCCTGGTCTGGGAGGGGTGGCTACGAGCAGTACTTC. Its translation is CAWSGRGGYEQYF. The full variable domain, completed using reference TRBV30 and TRBJ2-7, is SQTIHQWPATLVQPVGSPLSLECTVEGTSNPNLYWYRQAAGRGLQLLFYSVGIGQISSEVPQNLSASRPQDRQFILSSKKLLLSDSGFYLCAWSGRGGYEQYFGPGTRLTVT.

This clonotype was seen many times. The chain employs TRBV12-3 or TRBV12-4 and TRBJ1-3, with D perhaps matching TRBD1 (5 bases). V was pared by 7 bases and J by 2 bases, with 15 bases between. The CDR3 loop spans 15 amino acids. The CDR3 DNA follows: TGTGCCAGCACCACTAGACAGAGCCCTGGAAACACCATATATTTT. This sequence encodes CASTTRQSPGNTIYF.

This clonotype has only a few counts. In DNA form, the CDR3 reads TGTGCCAGCAGCCACCGCGGGGATTCGGGGGTCAGGACCCAGTACTTC. It specifies CASSHRGDSGVRTQYF. V is TRBV3-1 and J is TRBJ2-5, with a weak D call TRBD2 (6 bases). V was pared by 3 bases and J by 7 bases, with 21 bases between. The CDR3 has 16 residues. The germline V gene has CDR1 LGHDT and CDR2 YNNKEL (reference sequence).

CDR3 sequence: CASDRRNQPQHF. The DNA of the CDR3 is TGTGCCAGCGACAGAAGGAATCAGCCCCAGCATTTT. This chain links TRBV19 with TRBJ1-5, with D possibly matching TRBD1 (5 bases). V lost 9 bases to trimming and J lost 4 bases, with 10 bases between them. CDR3 length: 12 amino acids. Per germline, CDR1 LNHDA and CDR2 SQIVND (reference sequence). The full variable domain, in which reference TRBV19 and TRBJ1-5 provide the parts outside the CDR3, is DGGITQSPKYLFRKEGQNVTLSCEQNLNHDAMYWYRQDPGQGLRLIYYSQIVNDFQKGDIAEGYSVSREKKESFPLTVTSAQKNPTAFYLCASDRRNQPQHFGDGTRLSIL.

This clonotype has a count of ten or more. The rearrangement uses TRBV6-2 or TRBV6-3 and TRBJ2-7; D gene uncertain. The CDR3 consists of 13 residues. The germline CDR1 and CDR2 sequences are MNHEY and SVGEGT. V lost 5 bases and J 0 bases, leaving 8 bases between the germline ends. CDR3 bases: TGTGCCAGCAGTCACGGGTACTCCTACGAGCAGTACTTC. Its protein is CASSHGYSYEQYF.

This clonotype was seen many times. The V gene is TRBV12-3 or TRBV12-4, the J gene TRBJ2-1; tentatively, D is TRBD2 (7 bases). The V and J ends lost 5 bases and 4 bases respectively, with 18 bases between them. CDR3 length: 16 amino acids. The CDR3 is CASSPLRGRAYNEQFF. In DNA, the CDR3 is TGTGCCAGCAGTCCCCTTAGGGGGAGGGCTTACAATGAGCAGTTCTTC.

This clonotype was counted ten times or more. The chain employs TRBV27 and TRBJ2-1; 7 bases line up with TRBD1. V dropped 3 bases and J dropped 7; count of bases not matched to a gene: 6. The germline gives CDR1 MNHEY, CDR2 SMNVEV (reference sequence). The CDR3 totals 14 residues. CDR3 DNA sequence: TGTGCCAGCAGTTTCCGACAGGGTTGGAATGAGCAGTTCTTC. This encodes CASSFRQGWNEQFF.

This clonotype was detected many times. The chain uses TRBV9 and TRBJ1-1; TRBD1 might be the D (5 bases). CDR3 size: 14 residues. Germline V gene sequence: CDR1 SGDLS, CDR2 YYNGEE. Trimming took off 0 bases at V and 6 bases at J, with 12 bases between the two ends. The CDR3 region is CASSVEGADAEAFF. CDR3 in DNA: TGTGCCAGCAGCGTAGAAGGGGCGGACGCTGAAGCTTTCTTT.

To note about this clonotype: Relative to the germline gene, one junction end is altered; a read error may explain this. The gene calls are TRBV2 and TRBJ2-7; weak D call: TRBD2 (7 bases). The CDR3 is 18 residues long. The germline V gene has CDR1 SNHLY and CDR2 FYNNEI. The CDR3 region is CASSQEKAAGASSYEQYF. CDR3 bases: TGCGCCAGCAGCCAAGAGAAAGCGGCGGGGGCTAGCTCCTACGAGCAGTACTTC.

This clonotype was found many times. The chain employs TRBV9 and TRBJ2-2; TRBD1 matches at 7 bases. V shed 0 bases, J shed 3 bases, and the junction held 2 bases outside the gene matches. Per germline, CDR1 SGDLS and CDR2 YYNGEE. The CDR3 has 15 amino acids. The CDR3 coding sequence is TGTGCCAGCAGCGTAGGGACAGGAGACACCGGGGAGCTGTTTTTT. It translates to CASSVGTGDTGELFF.

The rearrangement joins TRBV30 to TRBJ2-5; 9 positions agree with TRBD2. CDR1 and CDR2 (germline): GTSNPN, SVGIG (reference sequence). The CDR3 runs to 14 residues. The V gene end was trimmed by 5 bases and the J gene end by 5 bases; junction bases not matched to a gene: 9. DNA for the CDR3: TGTGCCTGGGGCCAGCGGGGGGTTGGGGAGACCCAGTACTTC. It encodes CAWGQRGVGETQYF.

This clonotype appeared many times. The chain recombines TRBV28 with TRBJ2-5, with 9 positions matching TRBD2. The trim removed 3 bases at V and 0 bases at J, leaving 5 bases unmatched. Germline CDR1 is MDHEN and CDR2 is SYDVKM. CDR3 length: 16 amino acids. The CDR3 is CASSFSASGNQETQYF. CDR3 bases: TGTGCCAGCAGTTTCTCGGCTAGCGGGAACCAAGAGACCCAGTACTTC. Filled out from reference TRBV28 and TRBJ2-5, the complete variable domain reads DVKVTQSSRYLVKRTGEKVFLECVQDMDHENMFWYRQDPGLGLRLIYFSYDVKMKEKGDIPEGYSVSREKKERFSLILESASTNQTSMYLCASSFSASGNQETQYFGPGTRLLVL.

This clonotype was picked up many times. The chain uses TRBV6-1 and TRBJ2-3; D may match TRBD1 or TRBD2 (5 bases each). Trimming left V 6 bases short and J 2 bases short, with 24 bases between. The length of the CDR3 is 18 residues. Per the germline V gene, CDR1 is MNHNS and CDR2 is SASEGT. CDR3 loop: CASRIYRGPLNPTDTQYF. The CDR3 DNA reads TGTGCCAGCAGGATTTACCGGGGCCCCCTAAATCCCACAGATACGCAGTATTTT.

This clonotype was seen at least ten times. CDR3 amino acids: CASSWTGTGVQPQHF. DNA of the CDR3: TGTGCCAGCAGTTGGACCGGGACAGGGGTTCAGCCCCAGCATTTT. V is TRBV12-3 or TRBV12-4 and J is TRBJ1-5; 10 positions match TRBD1. The V and J ends lost 4 bases and 6 bases, in that order; junction bases with no gene match: 6. The CDR3 covers 15 residues.

This clonotype appeared many times. The CDR3 spells CASSPRNEQFF. CDR3 nucleotide sequence: TGTGCCAGCAGCCCAAGGAATGAGCAGTTCTTC. The chain combines TRBV7-2 with TRBJ2-1, with D hard to call. The CDR3 runs 11 residues. Germline CDR1 reads SGHTA; CDR2 reads FQGNSA. Deletions cut 5 bases from V and 7 bases from J, with 6 bases between.

The table lists this clonotype with a few counts. The DNA for the CDR3 is TGTGCCAGCAACCCATACCCCAACACTGAAGCTTTCTTT. Amino acid sequence: CASNPYPNTEAFF. V usage is TRBV28 and J usage is TRBJ1-1; D gene uncertain. The CDR3 covers 13 residues. CDR1 and CDR2 (germline): MDHEN, SYDVKM. Trimming stripped 7 bases from V and 2 bases from J, with 11 bases between.

The chain employs TRBV19 and TRBJ2-7; 9 bases match TRBD1. Germline CDR1 reads LNHDA; CDR2 reads SQIVND (reference sequence). Losses at the gene ends were 8 bases for V and 1 base for J; bases not matched to a gene: 6. This CDR3 has 14 amino acids. The CDR3 DNA sequence: TGTGCCAGTCAAATGACAGGGGGTTCCTACGAGCAGTACTTC. Translated: CASQMTGGSYEQYF.

This clonotype was seen a few times. This rearrangement joins TRBV7-2 to TRBJ2-5, with unresolved D. V was clipped by 5 bases and J by 6 bases, with 22 bases between them. Germline V gene lookup returns CDR1 SGHTA and CDR2 FQGNSA. This CDR3 spans 16 amino acids. The CDR3 nucleotides read TGTGCCAGCAGCCCTAATGGGGTAGTAGTCCACAAGACCCAGTACTTC. Protein product: CASSPNGVVVHKTQYF.

The chain recombines TRBV6-5 with TRBJ1-5, with D tentatively TRBD1 (6 bases). The CDR3 spans 15 residues. Germline CDR1 reads MNHEY; CDR2 reads SVGAGI. V gave up 0 bases and J gave up 4 bases, with 10 bases separating them. The CDR3: CASSYSRGGNQPQHF. CDR3 bases: TGTGCCAGCAGTTACTCGAGAGGGGGGAATCAGCCCCAGCATTTT.

This clonotype was seen repeatedly, ten times or more. The chain has TRBV12-3 or TRBV12-4 and TRBJ2-7; D is perhaps TRBD1 or TRBD2 (5 bases each). Trimming removed 2 bases at V and 3 bases at J, with 14 bases between. The CDR3 covers 15 residues. The CDR3 nucleotides read TGTGCCAGCAGTTTAATCGGGAAGGGGAGCTACGAGCAGTACTTC. Its translation: CASSLIGKGSYEQYF.

The table lists this clonotype with many counts. J is TRBJ2-1 and V is TRBV28; a weak D match, TRBD1 (6 bases). The V gene lost 6 bases and the J gene lost 3 bases, with 15 bases spanning the gap. Germline CDR1 is MDHEN and CDR2 is SYDVKM. The CDR3 has 15 residues. CDR3 sequence: CASRQDRSFYNEQFF. The CDR3 bases are TGTGCCAGCAGACAGGACAGAAGCTTCTACAATGAGCAGTTCTTC.

This clonotype showed up many times. The chain is built from TRBV10-3 and TRBJ2-7; 9 bases match TRBD2. Germline trimming cut 9 bases from V and 4 bases from J; bases unmatched to any gene: 4. From germline, CDR1 is ENHRY and CDR2 SYGVKD. There are 12 residues in the CDR3. The CDR3 DNA is TGTGCCATGGGCGCGGGAGGGTACGAGCAGTACTTC. This sequence encodes CAMGAGGYEQYF.

Ten or more counts support this clonotype. The V call is TRBV28, the J call TRBJ2-3; the match to TRBD2 covers 9 bases. Losses at the gene ends were 1 base for V and 4 bases for J; bases not matched to a gene: 24. Germline V gives CDR1 MDHEN, CDR2 SYDVKM. The CDR3 has 22 amino acids. CDR3 protein: CASSLFPVLGRTREGRPDTQYF. For the CDR3, the DNA is TGTGCCAGCAGTTTATTTCCGGTTTTAGGCAGGACGCGGGAGGGCCGTCCAGATACGCAGTATTTT.

There are many counts of this clonotype. V is TRBV28 and J is TRBJ1-2; D might be TRBD1 (5 bases). V was shortened by 10 bases and J by 0 bases, with 12 bases between the two germline ends. This CDR3 contains 13 residues. Per germline, CDR1 MDHEN and CDR2 SYDVKM. CDR3 DNA: TGTGCCACAGTTGACAGAACTAACTATGGCTACACCTTC. Amino acids: CATVDRTNYGYTF.

This clonotype has ten or more counts. V usage is TRBV5-1 and J usage is TRBJ1-1; the match to TRBD1 covers 7 bases. Germline lookup yields CDR1 SGHRS and CDR2 YFSETQ. V lost 5 bases and J lost 13; bases outside the gene matches: 17. The CDR3 extends over 14 amino acids. In nucleotides, the CDR3 is TGCGCCAGCAGTTCGACAGGGTCTCCGGTGAAGCTTTTCTTT. This gives the protein CASSSTGSPVKLFF.

This clonotype showed up many times. This chain joins TRBV3-1 and TRBJ1-1; D gene unclear. Germline V gene sequence: CDR1 LGHDT, CDR2 YNNKEL (reference sequence). Trimming shortened V by 0 bases and J by 3 bases, and 11 bases separated the two germline ends. The CDR3 extends over 15 amino acids. CDR3 loop: CASSQDRVKDTEAFF. DNA for the CDR3: TGTGCCAGCAGCCAAGACCGAGTTAAGGACACTGAAGCTTTCTTT. The full variable domain, rest sourced from reference TRBV3-1 and TRBJ1-1, is DTAVSQTPKYLVTQMGNDKSIKCEQNLGHDTMYWYKQDSKKFLKIMFSYNNKELIINETVPNRFSPKSPDKAHLNLHINSLELGDSAVYFCASSQDRVKDTEAFFGQGTRLTVV.

The V gene is TRBV4-3, the J gene TRBJ1-1; TRBD1 might be the D (5 bases). Germline CDR1 LGHNA, CDR2 YSLEER. The CDR3 loop spans 15 amino acids. Trimming took 0 bases from V and 10 from J, leaving 18 bases between them. DNA for the CDR3: TGCGCCAGCAGCCAAGAAAGGGCAACAGGAGCCAGAGCTTTCTTT. It specifies CASSQERATGARAFF.

This clonotype appeared many times. The chain recombines TRBV6-1 with TRBJ2-5; weak D call: TRBD1 (6 bases). The CDR3 is 15 residues long. CDR1 and CDR2 from the germline V gene are MNHNS and SASEGT. The V end was cut by 5 bases, the J end by 1 base, with 14 bases between. CDR3 nucleotides: TGTGCCAGCAGTACCCAGACAGGAAGCCAAGAGACCCAGTACTTC. Encoded protein: CASSTQTGSQETQYF.

The J gene is TRBJ2-1, the V gene TRBV7-6; a possible D gene is TRBD2 (5 bases). Per the germline V gene, CDR1 is SGHVS and CDR2 is FNYEAQ. CDR3 size: 11 residues. V was cut by 5 bases and J by 10 bases, with 9 bases left in between. CDR3 loop: CASSRTGEQFF. As DNA, the CDR3 is TGTGCCAGCAGCCGGACGGGAGAGCAGTTCTTC.

This clonotype was seen many times. Compared with germline, one end of the junction differs, possibly owing to a read error. CDR3 nucleotide sequence: TGTGCTAGCAGCTTAGGGGGTTCTGACACCGGGGAGCTGTTTTTT. Translating it yields CASSLGGSDTGELFF. The rearrangement joins TRBV7-7 to TRBJ2-2; D is perhaps TRBD1 (6 bases). This CDR3 comprises 15 residues. Per the germline V gene, CDR1 is SSHAT and CDR2 is FNYEAQ (reference sequence). The complete variable domain, with remaining parts taken from reference TRBV7-7 and TRBJ2-2, reads GAGVSQSPRYKVTKRGQDVTLRCDPISSHATLYWYQQALGQGPEFLTYFNYEAQPDKSGLPSDRFSAERPEGSISTLTIQRTEQRDSAMYRCASSLGGSDTGELFFGEGSRLTVL.

The chain has TRBV9 and TRBJ2-2, with 12 bases that match TRBD1. V lost 2 bases, J lost 8 bases, and 4 bases stayed unmatched. This CDR3 has 15 residues. CDR1 is SGDLS, CDR2 YYNGEE, per germline. This CDR3 is CASSVRDRGRGELFF. The CDR3 nucleotides are TGTGCCAGCAGCGTCCGGGACAGGGGGCGTGGGGAGCTGTTTTTT.